This entry lists 30 T cell receptor beta chains sequenced from one sample in a study of T-cell reconstitution after alpha-beta-depleted transplantation in children. Unique molecular identifiers were incorporated during preparation of the TCRbeta library. TCRdb fed the PCR reads into MiXCR, producing one record per CDR3 protein. The sample lists fewer than 750,000 distinct CDR3 sequences; around 27% were seen once. Here the sequenced sample was PBMCs, taken before TCRalphabeta/CD19-depleted stem cell transplant. The receptors derive from a boy younger than two with Wiskott-Aldrich syndrome, due to receive a stem cell transplant.

This clonotype has a handful of counts. This sequence joins TRBV12-3 or TRBV12-4 and TRBJ2-2; tentatively, D is TRBD1 (5 bases). The CDR3 spans 14 residues. V was pared by 6 bases and J by 1 base, with 9 bases between. CDR3 region: CASRPDRNTGELFF. CDR3 nucleotide sequence: TGTGCCAGCAGACCTGACAGGAACACCGGGGAGCTGTTTTTT.

This clonotype has a handful of counts. The chain has TRBV7-2 and TRBJ2-7, with TRBD2 as a possible D gene (6 bases). Germline-derived CDR1 and CDR2 are SGHTA and FQGNSA. The CDR3 sequence is 16 residues long. Deletions cut 1 base from V and 1 base from J, with 14 bases between. In DNA form, the CDR3 reads TGTGCCAGCAGCTTAGGTTTCGGGGGTAGGTCCTACGAGCAGTACTTC. Encoded protein: CASSLGFGGRSYEQYF. The whole variable domain, remainder taken from reference TRBV7-2 and TRBJ2-7, is GAGVSQSPSNKVTEKGKDVELRCDPISGHTALYWYRQSLGQGLEFLIYFQGNSAPDKSGLPSDRFSAERTGGSVSTLTIQRTQQEDSAVYLCASSLGFGGRSYEQYFGPGTRLTVT.

This chain joins TRBV5-1 and TRBJ1-1; 12 positions agree with TRBD1. Germline V gives CDR1 SGHRS, CDR2 YFSETQ. Germline trimming cut 3 bases from V and 4 bases from J; bases unmatched to any gene: 7. The CDR3 contains 16 residues. DNA for the CDR3: TGCGCCAGCAGCTCAAACCCGGGACAGGGGGCCACTGAAGCTTTCTTT. This gives the protein CASSSNPGQGATEAFF.

The CDR3 DNA follows: TGCGCCAGCAGCTTGGGACAGGGGGCCGAAAATGAGCAGTTCTTC. This translates into CASSLGQGAENEQFF. The V and J genes are TRBV5-1 and TRBJ2-1; 10 bases fit TRBD1. The CDR3 loop spans 15 amino acids. V was clipped by 0 bases and J by 7 bases; unmatched bases: 4. The germline V gene encodes CDR1 SGHRS and CDR2 YFSETQ.

This rearrangement joins TRBV5-1 to TRBJ2-3; 9 bases map to TRBD2. Germline CDR1 is SGHRS and CDR2 is YFSETQ. The J segment lost 6 bases and the V segment lost 6 bases, leaving 5 bases of the junction unmatched. The CDR3 runs to 13 residues. This CDR3 is CASNSGRSDTQYF. In DNA form, the CDR3 reads TGCGCCAGCAACAGCGGGAGGTCGGATACGCAGTATTTT.

The genes are TRBV12-3 or TRBV12-4 and TRBJ2-7, with TRBD1 identical over 7 bases. The CDR3 has 14 residues. V was pared by 6 bases and J by 6 bases, with 11 bases of the junction left unmatched. The CDR3 DNA follows: TGTGCCAGCAGACGACAGGGTCCCCAGACCGAGCAGTACTTC. It yields the protein CASRRQGPQTEQYF.

J is TRBJ2-7 and V is TRBV15, with a possible D match to TRBD2 (5 bases). CDR3 length equals 14 residues. V dropped 4 bases and J dropped 7 bases, with 17 bases sitting between them. Germline lookup yields CDR1 LNHNV and CDR2 YYDKDF (reference sequence). The CDR3, as DNA: TGTGCCACCAGCATTACACCGACGGGGAGAGAGCAGTACTTC. Translation: CATSITPTGREQYF. Supplemented by reference TRBV15 and TRBJ2-7, the full variable domain reads DAMVIQNPRYQVTQFGKPVTLSCSQTLNHNVMYWYQQKSSQAPKLLFHYYDKDFNNEADTPDNFQSRRPNTSFCFLDIRSPGLGDTAMYLCATSITPTGREQYFGPGTRLTVT.

This chain links TRBV20-1 with TRBJ2-5; D is undetermined. Trimming took off 1 base at V and 5 bases at J, with 8 bases between the two ends. CDR1 and CDR2 from the germline V gene are DFQATT and SNEGSKA (reference sequence). CDR3 size: 12 residues. Here the CDR3 DNA reads TGCAGTGCTAGAGCCGTCCGGGAGACCCAGTACTTC. It is translated as CSARAVRETQYF.

This rearrangement joins TRBV30 to TRBJ1-1; no reliable D call. Between the trimmed V and J ends, which lost 3 bases and 8 bases, there was a span of 13 bases. Germline assignment: CDR1 GTSNPN and CDR2 SVGIG (reference sequence). This CDR3 has 12 amino acids. The CDR3 loop is CAWRLPHGEAFF. CDR3 DNA: TGTGCCTGGAGGTTACCCCACGGGGAAGCTTTCTTT.

The chain couples TRBV28 to TRBJ1-1; 7 bases agree with TRBD1. CDR3 length: 14 residues. V trimming: 5 bases; J trimming: 3 bases; junction bases outside the gene matches: 6. CDR1 and CDR2 from the germline V gene are MDHEN and SYDVKM. Here the CDR3 DNA reads TGTGCCAGCAGTCAACAGGGGAGGGACACTGAAGCTTTCTTT. This codes for CASSQQGRDTEAFF.

The rearrangement links TRBV7-2 to TRBJ2-1; 9 bases are a match to TRBD2. This CDR3 is built from 15 residues. With V trimmed by 7 bases and J by 3 bases, 7 bases remained unmatched. The V gene's germline CDR1 is SGHTA and CDR2 FQGNSA. CDR3 in amino acids: CASTLAGGYYNEQFF. The CDR3 nucleotides are TGTGCCAGCACACTAGCGGGCGGTTACTACAATGAGCAGTTCTTC.

The chain joins TRBV12-3 or TRBV12-4 to TRBJ1-5; TRBD1 is a possible D gene (5 bases). The germline V and J ends were trimmed by 5 bases and 2 bases, with 7 bases remaining between them. CDR3 size: 13 residues. CDR3 sequence (DNA): TGTGCCAGCAGTGGGGGGGGCAATCAGCCCCAGCATTTT. Translation gives CASSGGGNQPQHF.

The rearrangement links TRBV20-1 to TRBJ2-7; D gene ambiguous. The V gene's germline CDR1 is DFQATT and CDR2 SNEGSKA (reference sequence). The V gene lost 6 bases and the J gene lost 3 bases, with 15 bases spanning the gap. The CDR3 spans 13 residues. CDR3 DNA sequence: TGCAGTGCAAGGCCTCTAAACTTCTACGAGCAGTACTTC. Translating gives CSARPLNFYEQYF.

A few counts support this clonotype. The V gene is TRBV12-3 or TRBV12-4, the J gene TRBJ1-5, with 8 bases fitting TRBD1. The CDR3 runs 15 residues. Unmatched junction bases numbered 5, after V lost 5 bases and J lost 2 bases. In nucleotides, the CDR3 is TGTGCCAGCAGTACAGAGACAGGGGGCAATCAGCCCCAGCATTTT. This translates into CASSTETGGNQPQHF.

The rearrangement uses TRBV12-3 or TRBV12-4 and TRBJ2-5; 15 nucleotides match TRBD2. This CDR3 is 15 amino acids long. V lost 4 bases and J lost 5; bases outside the gene matches: 2. CDR3 sequence reads: CASSWTSGRGETQYF. CDR3 in DNA: TGTGCCAGCAGTTGGACTAGCGGGAGGGGGGAGACCCAGTACTTC.

The chain carries TRBV25-1 and TRBJ2-1; D is unresolved. V was cut by 8 bases and J by 0 bases, with 8 bases left in between. The CDR3 sequence is 13 residues long. Germline V gene sequence: CDR1 MGHDK, CDR2 SYGVNS. In nucleotides, the CDR3 is TGTGCCAGCGGAGAGAGCTCCTACAATGAGCAGTTCTTC. Translated: CASGESSYNEQFF.

Turning to this clonotype: The junction does not match germline at one end; this may be a read error. The chain employs TRBV11-2 and TRBJ2-2; the D call may be TRBD1 or TRBD2 (5 bases each). CDR3 length: 16 amino acids. Germline CDR1 is SGHAT and CDR2 is FQNNGV. Written as DNA, the CDR3 is TGTCCCAGCAGCTTAGGGGCTATAGCGAGCACCGGGGAGCTGTTTTTT. Its translation is CPSSLGAIASTGELFF.

The chain joins TRBV2 to TRBJ1-1; D unresolved. Trimming stripped 8 bases from V and 4 bases from J, with 26 bases between. Germline V lookup: CDR1 SNHLY, CDR2 FYNNEI. The CDR3 consists of 17 residues. In DNA, the CDR3 is TGTGCCAGCCGTTGGGAGGGTAGAGTCGTTGGTAGCACTGAAGCTTTCTTT. Protein sequence: CASRWEGRVVGSTEAFF.

A few counts support this clonotype. The chain uses TRBV5-1 and TRBJ1-1, with 7 positions matching TRBD1. J was trimmed by 6 bases and V by 1 base; bases with no gene match: 6. CDR1 and CDR2 (germline): SGHRS, YFSETQ. There are 14 residues in the CDR3. The CDR3 DNA follows: TGCGCCAGCAGCTTGAAGGGGGCTTTGGCTGAAGCTTTCTTT. Translated: CASSLKGALAEAFF. The entire variable domain, with the rest obtained from reference TRBV5-1 and TRBJ1-1, is as follows: KAGVTQTPRYLIKTRGQQVTLSCSPISGHRSVSWYQQTPGQGLQFLFEYFSETQRNKGNFPGRFSGRQFSNSRSEMNVSTLELGDSALYLCASSLKGALAEAFFGQGTRLTVV.

V gene TRBV20-1 combines with J gene TRBJ1-5, with 8 bases identical to TRBD1. This CDR3 region has 14 residues. Germline assignment: CDR1 DFQATT and CDR2 SNEGSKA (reference sequence). The J segment lost 1 base and the V segment lost 4 bases, leaving 3 bases of the junction unmatched. The CDR3 bases are TGCAGTGCTACAGACAGGGGAAGCAATCAGCCCCAGCATTTT. Its protein is CSATDRGSNQPQHF.

This clonotype was observed a few times. The chain uses TRBV4-1 and TRBJ2-5; 9 bases are a match to TRBD1. CDR1 is MGHRA and CDR2 is YSYEKL in the germline V gene. This CDR3 contains 16 residues. V lost 3 bases, J lost 5 bases, and 10 bases stayed unmatched. In DNA form, the CDR3 reads TGCGCCAGCAGCCAGGGGACAGGGATCTCCGGGGAGACCCAGTACTTC. Translation: CASSQGTGISGETQYF.

The chain employs TRBV12-3 or TRBV12-4 and TRBJ2-3; 10 nucleotides agree with TRBD1. J gave up 4 bases and V 6 bases, and 7 bases lay outside the gene matches. The CDR3 covers 15 residues. For the CDR3, the DNA is TGTGCCAGCAGAAAGACAGGGGGCAAGGCAGATACGCAGTATTTT. This translates into CASRKTGGKADTQYF.

A few counts support this clonotype. The chain uses TRBV29-1 and TRBJ2-1; 9 nucleotides line up with TRBD2. This CDR3 has 15 amino acids. V was pared by 4 bases and J by 5 bases, with 9 bases of the junction left unmatched. Germline-derived CDR1 and CDR2 are SQVTM and ANQGSEA. The CDR3 bases are TGCAGCGTTGCTACCCTAGCGGGACACCACAATGAGCAGTTCTTC. It translates to CSVATLAGHHNEQFF.

The genes are TRBV3-1 and TRBJ2-7; a weak D match, TRBD2 (6 bases). The CDR3 loop spans 14 amino acids. The V gene lost 4 bases and the J gene lost 4 bases, with 14 bases spanning the gap. CDR1 LGHDT and CDR2 YNNKEL come from the germline V gene (reference sequence). CDR3: CASSPLGRRYEQYF. CDR3 DNA: TGTGCCAGCAGCCCCCTCGGGAGAAGGTACGAGCAGTACTTC.

J is TRBJ2-3 and V is TRBV20-1; D not resolved. The CDR3 length is 13 residues. Trimming pared 3 bases from V and 3 bases from J, leaving 10 bases between. Germline V lookup: CDR1 DFQATT, CDR2 SNEGSKA (reference sequence). CDR3 nucleotides: TGCAGTGCTAGGGGTTGGCGGACAGATACGCAGTATTTT. Amino acid sequence: CSARGWRTDTQYF.

Only a few counts were recorded for this clonotype. J is TRBJ2-3 and V is TRBV6-1, with D possibly TRBD2 on 6 matching bases. The germline CDR1 and CDR2 sequences are MNHNS and SASEGT. V was pared by 6 bases and J by 6 bases, with 13 bases between. The CDR3 length is 13 residues. CDR3 sequence: CASRRGDLDTQYF. In nucleotides, the CDR3 is TGTGCCAGCAGACGCGGGGACCTCGATACGCAGTATTTT.

The chain joins TRBV12-3 or TRBV12-4 to TRBJ2-7, with D tentatively TRBD1 or TRBD2 (5 bases each). The CDR3 runs to 11 residues. V was cut by 3 bases and J by 6 bases, with 6 bases left in between. The CDR3 protein is CASSFGTEQYF. CDR3 bases: TGTGCCAGCAGTTTTGGGACCGAGCAGTACTTC.

This clonotype came up a few times. The chain recombines TRBV10-2 with TRBJ2-2; D might be TRBD2 (6 bases). Looked up from germline, CDR1 is WSHSY and CDR2 is SAAADI. The V gene lost 7 bases and the J gene lost 6 bases, with 9 bases spanning the gap. This CDR3 region has 12 residues. For the CDR3, the DNA is TGCGCCAGCACCGGAGGGGCCGGGGAGCTGTTTTTT. Translated: CASTGGAGELFF.

In its sample, this clonotype was seen a few times. The gene calls are TRBV5-1 and TRBJ2-2; D gene uncertain. Germline CDR1 SGHRS, CDR2 YFSETQ. Trimming took off 0 bases at V and 6 bases at J, with 12 bases between the two ends. This CDR3 spans 15 amino acids. The CDR3 nucleotides read TGCGCCAGCAGCTTGGAAGGTTCTAGTTCCGGGGAGCTGTTTTTT. This gives the protein CASSLEGSSSGELFF.

The chain carries TRBV30 and TRBJ1-6, with 8 bases fitting TRBD1. V was clipped by 0 bases and J by 10 bases; unmatched bases: 5. The CDR3 has 14 amino acids. Germline V gives CDR1 GTSNPN, CDR2 SVGIG (reference sequence). The CDR3 loop reads CAWSVDRGRSPLHF. The CDR3 coding sequence is TGTGCCTGGAGTGTTGACAGGGGTAGGTCACCCCTCCACTTT.